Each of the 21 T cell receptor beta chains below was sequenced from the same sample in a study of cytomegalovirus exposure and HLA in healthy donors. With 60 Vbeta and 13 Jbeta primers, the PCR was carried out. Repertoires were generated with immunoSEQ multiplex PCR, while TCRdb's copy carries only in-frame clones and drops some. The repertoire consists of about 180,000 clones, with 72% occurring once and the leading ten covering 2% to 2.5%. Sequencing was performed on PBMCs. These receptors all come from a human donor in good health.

The CDR3 loop is CASSRLGQGSTDTQYF. CDR3 coding DNA: TGCGCCAGCAGCCGCCTGGGGCAGGGGAGCACAGATACGCAGTATTTT. The chain couples TRBV4-1 to TRBJ2-3; TRBD1 is a possible D gene (6 bases). CDR1 MGHRA and CDR2 YSYEKL come from the germline V gene. The V gene lost 4 bases and the J gene lost 0 bases, with 14 bases spanning the gap. The CDR3 is 16 residues long.

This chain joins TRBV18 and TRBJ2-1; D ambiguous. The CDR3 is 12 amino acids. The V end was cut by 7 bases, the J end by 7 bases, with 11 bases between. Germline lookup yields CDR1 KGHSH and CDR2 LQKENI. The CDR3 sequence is CASLEVRNEQFF. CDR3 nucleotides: TGTGCCAGCTTAGAGGTGAGGAATGAGCAGTTCTTC.

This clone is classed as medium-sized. The CDR3 loop reads CATQGGLNTEAFF. Here the CDR3 DNA reads TGTGCCACGCAGGGGGGTCTGAACACTGAAGCTTTCTTT. The chain is built from TRBV6-4 and TRBJ1-1; TRBD1 matches 7 bases. Germline assignment: CDR1 MRHNA and CDR2 SNTAGT. The CDR3 totals 13 residues. V dropped 10 bases and J dropped 0; count of bases not matched to a gene: 5.

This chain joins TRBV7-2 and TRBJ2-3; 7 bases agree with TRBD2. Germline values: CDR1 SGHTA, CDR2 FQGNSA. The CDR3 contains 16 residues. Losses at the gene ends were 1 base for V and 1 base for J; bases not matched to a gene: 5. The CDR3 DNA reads TGTGCCAGCAGCTTAGGGTTGGGGGGGGGCACAGATACGCAGTATTTT. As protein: CASSLGLGGGTDTQYF.

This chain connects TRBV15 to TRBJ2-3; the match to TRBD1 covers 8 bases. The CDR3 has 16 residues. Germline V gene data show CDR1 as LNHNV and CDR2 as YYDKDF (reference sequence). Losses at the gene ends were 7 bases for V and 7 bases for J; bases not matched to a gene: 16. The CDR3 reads CATMKTGEGRAHTQYF. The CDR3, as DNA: TGTGCCACCATGAAGACAGGGGAAGGTCGCGCGCATACGCAGTATTTT.

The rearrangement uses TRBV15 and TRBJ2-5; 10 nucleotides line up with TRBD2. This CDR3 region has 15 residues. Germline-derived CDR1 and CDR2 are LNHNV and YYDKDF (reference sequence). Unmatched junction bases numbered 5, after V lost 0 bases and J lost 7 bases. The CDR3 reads CATSRDRLAGATQYF. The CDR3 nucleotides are TGTGCCACCAGCAGAGATAGGCTAGCGGGGGCGACCCAGTACTTC.

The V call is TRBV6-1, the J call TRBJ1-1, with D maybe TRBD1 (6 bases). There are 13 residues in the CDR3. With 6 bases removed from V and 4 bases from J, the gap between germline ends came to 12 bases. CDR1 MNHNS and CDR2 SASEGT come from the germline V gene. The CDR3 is CASRAQGFTEAFF. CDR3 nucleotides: TGTGCCAGCAGAGCTCAGGGGTTCACTGAAGCTTTCTTT.

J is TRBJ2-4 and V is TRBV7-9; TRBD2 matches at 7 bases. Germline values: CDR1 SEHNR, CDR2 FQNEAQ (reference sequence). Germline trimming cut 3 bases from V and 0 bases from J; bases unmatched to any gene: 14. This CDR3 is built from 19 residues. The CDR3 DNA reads TGTGCCAGCAGCTTGGGACTAACTATGATGGACTTAGCCAAAAACATTCAGTACTTC. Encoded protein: CASSLGLTMMDLAKNIQYF.

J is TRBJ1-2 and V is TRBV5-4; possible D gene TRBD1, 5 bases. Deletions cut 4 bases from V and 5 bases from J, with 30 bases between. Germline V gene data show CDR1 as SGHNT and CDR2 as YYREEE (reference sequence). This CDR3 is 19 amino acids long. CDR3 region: CASSPTMGGPEMRRYGYTF. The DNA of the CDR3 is TGTGCCAGCAGCCCCACTATGGGGGGTCCGGAGATGCGGCGGTATGGCTACACCTTC. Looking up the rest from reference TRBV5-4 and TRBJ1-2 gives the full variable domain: ETGVTQSPTHLIKTRGQQVTLRCSSQSGHNTVSWYQQALGQGPQFIFQYYREEENGRGNFPPRFSGLQFPNYSSELNVNALELDDSALYLCASSPTMGGPEMRRYGYTFGSGTRLTVV.

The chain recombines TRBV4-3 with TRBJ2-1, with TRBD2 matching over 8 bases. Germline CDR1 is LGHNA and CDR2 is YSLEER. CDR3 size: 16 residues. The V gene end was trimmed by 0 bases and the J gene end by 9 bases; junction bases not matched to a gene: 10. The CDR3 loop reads CASSQDRGTSTGEQFF. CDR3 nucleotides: TGCGCCAGCAGCCAAGATAGGGGGACTAGTACGGGTGAGCAGTTCTTC.

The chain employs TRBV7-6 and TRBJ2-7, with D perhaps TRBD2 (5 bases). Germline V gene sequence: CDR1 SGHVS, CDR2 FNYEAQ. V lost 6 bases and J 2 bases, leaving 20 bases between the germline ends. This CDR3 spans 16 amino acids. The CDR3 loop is CASSSSSGIRTYEQYF. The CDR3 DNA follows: TGTGCCAGCAGTTCCTCGTCGGGGATTAGGACCTACGAGCAGTACTTC.

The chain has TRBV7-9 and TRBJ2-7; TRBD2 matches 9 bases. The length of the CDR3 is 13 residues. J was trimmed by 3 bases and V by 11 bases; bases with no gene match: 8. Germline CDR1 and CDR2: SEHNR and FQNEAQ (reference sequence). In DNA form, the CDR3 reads TGTGCCGCGGGGGGGACGGGAATCTACGAGCAGTACTTC. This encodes CAAGGTGIYEQYF.

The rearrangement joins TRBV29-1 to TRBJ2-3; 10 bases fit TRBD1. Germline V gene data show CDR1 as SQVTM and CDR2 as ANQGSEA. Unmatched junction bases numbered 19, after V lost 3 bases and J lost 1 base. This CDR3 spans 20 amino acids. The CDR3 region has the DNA TGCAGCGTTGAGGGGGACAGGGGCCGCGTGGGGGCTAAGGGCACAGATACGCAGTATTTT. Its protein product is CSVEGDRGRVGAKGTDTQYF.

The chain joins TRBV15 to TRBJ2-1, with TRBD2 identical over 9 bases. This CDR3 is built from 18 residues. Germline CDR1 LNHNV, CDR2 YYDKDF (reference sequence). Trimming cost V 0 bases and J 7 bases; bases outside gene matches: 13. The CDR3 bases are TGTGCCACCAGCAGAGATCCTAGGAGGGCTAGCGGGGTTAATGAGCAGTTCTTC. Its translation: CATSRDPRRASGVNEQFF.

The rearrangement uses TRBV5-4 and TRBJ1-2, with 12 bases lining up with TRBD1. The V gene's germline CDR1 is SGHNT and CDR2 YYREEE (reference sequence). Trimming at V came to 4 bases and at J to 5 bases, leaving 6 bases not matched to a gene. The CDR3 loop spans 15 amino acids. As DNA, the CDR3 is TGTGCCAGCAGCACCGGGACAGGGGGCGCGTATGGCTACACCTTC. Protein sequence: CASSTGTGGAYGYTF.

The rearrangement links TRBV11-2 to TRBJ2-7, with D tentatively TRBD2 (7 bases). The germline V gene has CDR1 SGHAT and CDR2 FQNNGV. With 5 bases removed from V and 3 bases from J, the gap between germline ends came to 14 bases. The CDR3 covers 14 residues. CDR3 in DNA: TGTGCCAGCAGCGAAACAGGGAGGGTCTACGAGCAGTACTTC. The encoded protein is CASSETGRVYEQYF.

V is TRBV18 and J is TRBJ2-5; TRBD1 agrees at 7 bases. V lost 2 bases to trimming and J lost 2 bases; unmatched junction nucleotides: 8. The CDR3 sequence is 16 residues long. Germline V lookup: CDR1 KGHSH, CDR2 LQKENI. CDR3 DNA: TGTGCCAGCTCACCAATTCCCGGCAGGGGGCAAGAGACCCAGTACTTC. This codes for CASSPIPGRGQETQYF.

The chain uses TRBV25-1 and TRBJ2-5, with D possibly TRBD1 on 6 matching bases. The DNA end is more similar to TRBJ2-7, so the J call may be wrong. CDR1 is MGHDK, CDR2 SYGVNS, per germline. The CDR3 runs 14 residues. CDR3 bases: TGTGCCAGCAGTGAATTCGTAGGGGGCTACGAGCAGTACTTC. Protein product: CASSEFVGGYEQYF.

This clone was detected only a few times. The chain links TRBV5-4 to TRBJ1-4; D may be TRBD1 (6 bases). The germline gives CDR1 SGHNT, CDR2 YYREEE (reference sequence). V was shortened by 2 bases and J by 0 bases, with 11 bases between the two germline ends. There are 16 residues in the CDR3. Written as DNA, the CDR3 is TGTGCCAGCAGCTTCGGGACACCTGCAACTAATGAAAAACTGTTTTTT. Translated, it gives CASSFGTPATNEKLFF.

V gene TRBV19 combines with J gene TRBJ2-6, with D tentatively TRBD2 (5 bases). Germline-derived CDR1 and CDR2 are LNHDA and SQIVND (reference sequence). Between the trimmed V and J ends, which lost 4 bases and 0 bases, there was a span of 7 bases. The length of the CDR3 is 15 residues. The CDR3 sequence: CASSKRDSGANVLTF. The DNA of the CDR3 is TGTGCCAGTAGTAAACGGGACTCTGGGGCCAACGTCCTGACTTTC.

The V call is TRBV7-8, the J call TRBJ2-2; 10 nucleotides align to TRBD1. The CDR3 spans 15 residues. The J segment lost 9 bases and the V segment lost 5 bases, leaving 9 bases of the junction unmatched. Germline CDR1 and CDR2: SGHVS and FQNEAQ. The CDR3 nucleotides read TGTGCCAGCAGCGCTCGGACAGGGGGGACTAGGGAGCTGTTTTTT. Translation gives CASSARTGGTRELFF.